Listed below are T cell receptor beta chains from one sample, sequenced in a study of control samples from healthy donors and cancer patients. Clones were read by immunoSEQ multiplex PCR, and TCRdb kept only the in-frame ones, dropping some. Here the sample spans about 140,000 clones, around 94% being singletons. Sequenced sample: blood. The receptor source for this set is a man in his forties or fifties in good health. Each CDR3 is given with its conserved first and last residue. Each record gives: CDR3 DNA, CDR3 protein, J gene, clone size, D gene, V gene. A D gene is named only where the DNA matches it firmly. Only some rows state a clone size, as once, few, many or a class for expanded clones.

TGTGCCAGCAGTTCACATAATACCGGGGAGCTGTTTTTT CASSSHNTGELFF TRBJ2-2 - - TRBV27
TGTGCCAGCAGTCGATACACCGGGGAGCTGTTTTTT CASSRYTGELFF TRBJ2-2 once - TRBV7-2
TGTGCCAGCCCTAACTATGGCTACACCTTC CASPNYGYTF TRBJ1-2 - - TRBV19
TGTGCCACCAGTCCCGCTAGTGAAGAGACCCAGTACTTC CATSPASEETQYF TRBJ2-5 - - TRBV24-1
TGCGCCAGCAGCTTGGGATGGGACGCTGGTGGCGGAGAGACCCAGTACTTC CASSLGWDAGGGETQYF TRBJ2-5 - - TRBV5-1
TGTGCCAGCGGGGACTACGAGCAGTACTTC CASGDYEQYF TRBJ2-7 - - TRBV6-5
TGTGCCAGCAAACCCCCCGGCATGAACACTGAAGCTTTCTTT CASKPPGMNTEAFF TRBJ1-1 - - TRBV19
TGTGCCAGCAGCTTTATAAGAACTGAAGCTTTCTTT CASSFIRTEAFF TRBJ1-1 once - TRBV5-6
TGTGCCAGCAGTGTACAGGGCTCAAGCGGCTACACCTTC CASSVQGSSGYTF TRBJ1-2 - - TRBV2
TGTGCCAGCAGCGTAGCTATTAGGGGCACAGATACGCAGTATTTT CASSVAIRGTDTQYF TRBJ2-3 - - TRBV9
TGTGCCAGCAGCTTGAGCAGAAGAGGTCTTTACGAGCAGTACTTC CASSLSRRGLYEQYF TRBJ2-7 - - TRBV5-8
TGTGCCAGCAACAGGAGGGCCGACAGTTACTACGAGCAGTACTTC CASNRRADSYYEQYF TRBJ2-7 - - TRBV6-5
TGTGCCAGCAGATTAGGGACAGTTTCTGGCTACACCTTC CASRLGTVSGYTF TRBJ1-2 - TRBD1 TRBV12-3/TRBV12-4
TGCGCCAGCAGCGGACAGGGGGCATCACCCGGCTACACCTTC CASSGQGASPGYTF TRBJ1-2 - TRBD1 TRBV4-1
TGTGCCAGCAGCTGGGGACAGGGAAGGGATGGCTACACCTTC CASSWGQGRDGYTF TRBJ1-2 - TRBD1 TRBV28
TGTGCCAGCAGCCCACTGTTCAGGGTCAGAACTCACGAGCAGTACTTC CASSPLFRVRTHEQYF TRBJ2-7 - - TRBV5-6
TGTGCCAGCAGCAACATGACAGGGGGAAGTGAAAAACTGTTTTTT CASSNMTGGSEKLFF TRBJ1-4 - TRBD1 TRBV7-9
TGTGCCAGCAGTTTTCGTCCAGGGAGGAATGAAAAACTGTTTTTT CASSFRPGRNEKLFF TRBJ1-4 - - TRBV27
TGTGCCACCAGCAGAGATCCGCTGAGACAGGGGGCCGGGGAGCTGTTTTTT CATSRDPLRQGAGELFF TRBJ2-2 few TRBD1 TRBV15
TGTGCCAGCAGTTACCTTTACAATCAGCCCCAGCATTTT CASSYLYNQPQHF TRBJ1-5 - - TRBV6-5
TGTGCCAGCAAACTCCGGGACACACAAGAGACCCAGTACTTC CASKLRDTQETQYF TRBJ2-5 - - TRBV2
TGTGCCAGCAGTCCCCGTCGGCGGGAGTTACAAGAGACCCAGTACTTC CASSPRRRELQETQYF TRBJ2-5 once TRBD2 TRBV6-2/TRBV6-3
TGTGCCACCAGTGATTTTTACAGGGGCGATACGCAGTATTTT CATSDFYRGDTQYF TRBJ2-3 - TRBD1 TRBV24-1
TGTGCCATCGGGGGGGACTACGAGCAGTACTTC CAIGGDYEQYF TRBJ2-7 - TRBD2 TRBV10-3
TGTGCCAGAAGCCCCTTGTGGACAGATACGCAGTATTTT CARSPLWTDTQYF TRBJ2-3 - - TRBV5-3
TGTGCCAGCAGCCCTCCCGGTTTAGGCAAAAACATTCAGTACTTC CASSPPGLGKNIQYF TRBJ2-4 - - TRBV6-2/TRBV6-3
TGTGCCAGCAGAACACTAGGGAATGAGCAGTTCTTC CASRTLGNEQFF TRBJ2-1 few - TRBV28
TGTGCCAGTAGAGGGACAGGGGTGAACACTGAAGCTTTCTTT CASRGTGVNTEAFF TRBJ1-1 - TRBD1 TRBV6-5
TGTGCCACCAGCGAGCTTTGGGGCACAGATACGCAGTATTTT CATSELWGTDTQYF TRBJ2-3 - - TRBV15
TGTGCCAGCAGCTTAGTCCACCCGAACACCGGGGAGCTGTTTTTT CASSLVHPNTGELFF TRBJ2-2 - - TRBV7-9
TGTGCCAGCAGTTCGTGGACTAGCGGGAGGGGGAATGAGCAGTTCTTC CASSSWTSGRGNEQFF TRBJ2-1 - TRBD2 TRBV28
TGTGCCAGCAGCCCAGGGGCCAGGGTGGACTATGGCTACACCTTC CASSPGARVDYGYTF TRBJ1-2 - - TRBV5-6
TGTGCCAGCTCACCCTTCAGAGGGCGGGAAGCTTTCTTT CASSPFRGREAFF TRBJ1-1 - - TRBV18
TGTGCCAGCAGCCAAGTTCTAGCGGAGACCCAGTACTTC CASSQVLAETQYF TRBJ2-5 - - TRBV4-2
TGTGCCAGCAGCTCCGAAAAGACCGGACCCTACGAGCAGTACTTC CASSSEKTGPYEQYF TRBJ2-7 - - TRBV7-9
TGTGCCATCAGTGAGTCGAGGCACTACACCGGGGAGCTGTTTTTT CAISESRHYTGELFF TRBJ2-2 - - TRBV10-3
TGTGCCAGCAGTTTGCGCACTAAAGAGACCCAGTACTTC CASSLRTKETQYF TRBJ2-5 - - TRBV28
TGTGCCAGCAGTCTGACGGGGCTAACTAATGAAAAACTGTTTTTT CASSLTGLTNEKLFF TRBJ1-4 few - TRBV27
TGTGCCAGCAGCGTAACGGACAGGGTGGGCGAGCAGTACTTC CASSVTDRVGEQYF TRBJ2-7 once TRBD1 TRBV9
TGTGCCAGCAGCTTAGGGGGCCAAGGGGGCTACACCTTC CASSLGGQGGYTF TRBJ1-2 - - TRBV13
TGTGCCAGCAGCTTAGACCCAGGGAGACCCCTCCACTTT CASSLDPGRPLHF TRBJ1-6 - - TRBV7-9
TGTGCCAGCAGCTGGCGGCACAAGAGCTCCTACGAGCAGTACTTC CASSWRHKSSYEQYF TRBJ2-7 - - TRBV7-3
TGTGCCAGCAGCCACACGAATGAGCAGTTCTTC CASSHTNEQFF TRBJ2-1 - - TRBV5-4
TGTGCCAGCAGCCAGGAGACAGGGGAAGACAACGTCCTGACTTTC CASSQETGEDNVLTF TRBJ2-6 - TRBD1 TRBV16
TGTGCCAGCAGCCCCGGATTACAGGGATATGGCTACACCTTC CASSPGLQGYGYTF TRBJ1-2 - - TRBV4-2
TGTGCCACCAGTGATTTGGGGCGGACCGGGGAGCTGTTTTTT CATSDLGRTGELFF TRBJ2-2 once - TRBV24-1
TGCAGCGTTGAAGATTTTTCACTCTCGGGCCAGGGGTCGACCTACGAGCAGTACTTC CSVEDFSLSGQGSTYEQYF TRBJ2-7 - - TRBV29-1
TGCAGCTTCGGGACAGGGGTGTTGGGCGAGCAGTACTTC CSFGTGVLGEQYF TRBJ2-7 - TRBD1 TRBV29-1
TGCGCCAGCAGCCCCGGAGCAGGGTTTGGGGCCAACGTCCTGACTTTC CASSPGAGFGANVLTF TRBJ2-6 - - TRBV5-1
TGTGCCAGCAGTCGGCGGGGGGCTCCCTACGAGCAGTACTTC CASSRRGAPYEQYF TRBJ2-7 - TRBD2 TRBV9
TGTGCCAGCAGCTTGGGCCAGGGGCTAAATTCACCCCTCCACTTT CASSLGQGLNSPLHF TRBJ1-6 - - TRBV5-6
TGTGCCAGCAGTCGGCCCATTCAGAATGAGCAGTTCTTC CASSRPIQNEQFF TRBJ2-1 once - TRBV6-2/TRBV6-3
TGTGCCAGCAGGTTAACTCCAGGTACTGAAGCTTTCTTT CASRLTPGTEAFF TRBJ1-1 - - TRBV6-5
TGTGCCAGCAGCACCCCTCTAGCGGGAGTTGGGGAGCTGTTTTTT CASSTPLAGVGELFF TRBJ2-2 - TRBD2 TRBV27
TGTGCCAGCAGTTTAGAAGGTCGGCCCCAGCATTTT CASSLEGRPQHF TRBJ1-5 - - TRBV28
TGTGCCAGCAGTTATCGGGGAACCGGGGAGCTGTTTTTT CASSYRGTGELFF TRBJ2-2 - - TRBV6-2/TRBV6-3
TGTGCCAGCAGCTTAGCGGGGGGGGGCTATGGCTACACCTTC CASSLAGGGYGYTF TRBJ1-2 once - TRBV7-2